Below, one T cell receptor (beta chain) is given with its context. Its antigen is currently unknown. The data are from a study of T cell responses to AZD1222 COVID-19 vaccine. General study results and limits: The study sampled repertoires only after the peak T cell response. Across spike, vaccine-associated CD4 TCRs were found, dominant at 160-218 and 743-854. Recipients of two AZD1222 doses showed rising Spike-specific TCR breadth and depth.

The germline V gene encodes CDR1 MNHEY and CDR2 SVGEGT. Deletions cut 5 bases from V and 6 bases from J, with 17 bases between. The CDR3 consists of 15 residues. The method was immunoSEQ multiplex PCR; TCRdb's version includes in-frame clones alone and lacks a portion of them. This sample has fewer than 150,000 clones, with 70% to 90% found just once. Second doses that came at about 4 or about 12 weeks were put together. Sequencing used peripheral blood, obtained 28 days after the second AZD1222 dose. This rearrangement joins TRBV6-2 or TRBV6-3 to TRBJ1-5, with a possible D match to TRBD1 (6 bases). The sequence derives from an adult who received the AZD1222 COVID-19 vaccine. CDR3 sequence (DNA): TGTGCCAGCAGTAACTTGGACCCGGGGGCTCAGCCCCAGCATTTT. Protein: CASSNLDPGAQPQHF.